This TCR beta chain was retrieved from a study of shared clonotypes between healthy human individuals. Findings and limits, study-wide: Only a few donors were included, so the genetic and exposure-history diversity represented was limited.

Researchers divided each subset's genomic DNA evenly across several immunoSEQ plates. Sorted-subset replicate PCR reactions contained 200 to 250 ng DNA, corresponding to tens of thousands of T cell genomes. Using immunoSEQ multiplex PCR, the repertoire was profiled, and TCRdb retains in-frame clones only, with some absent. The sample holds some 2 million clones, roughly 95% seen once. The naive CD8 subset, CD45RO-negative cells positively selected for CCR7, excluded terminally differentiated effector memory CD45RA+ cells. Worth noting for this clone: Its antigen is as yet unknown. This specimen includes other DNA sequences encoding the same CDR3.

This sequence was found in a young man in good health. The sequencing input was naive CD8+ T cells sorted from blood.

CDR3 region: CASSPSGGLYNEQFF. DNA of the CDR3: TGTGCCAGCAGCCCCTCGGGGGGGTTATACAATGAGCAGTTCTTC. The chain links TRBV5-4 to TRBJ2-1; the match to TRBD2 covers 8 bases. The CDR3 is 15 residues long. V lost 4 bases, J lost 4 bases, and 7 bases stayed unmatched. In germline, CDR1 is SGHNT, CDR2 YYREEE (reference sequence).